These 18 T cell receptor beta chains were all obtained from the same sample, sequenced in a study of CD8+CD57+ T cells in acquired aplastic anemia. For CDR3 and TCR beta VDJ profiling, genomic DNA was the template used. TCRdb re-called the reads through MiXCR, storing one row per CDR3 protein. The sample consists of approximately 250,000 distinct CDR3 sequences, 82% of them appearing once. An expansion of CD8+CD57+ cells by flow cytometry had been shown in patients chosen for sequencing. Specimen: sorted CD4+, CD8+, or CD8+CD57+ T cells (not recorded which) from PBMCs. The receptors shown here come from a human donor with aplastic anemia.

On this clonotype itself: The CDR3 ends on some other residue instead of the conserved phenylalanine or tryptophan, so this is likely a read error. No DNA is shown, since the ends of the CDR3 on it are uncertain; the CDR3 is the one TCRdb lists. CDR3 protein: CASSDGPTGTAHS. The chain is built from TRBV7-2 and TRBJ2-3; the table gives TRBD1 as D, unverified against the DNA. Termini included, the CDR3 measures 13 amino acids. In germline, CDR1 is SGHTA, CDR2 FQGNSA.

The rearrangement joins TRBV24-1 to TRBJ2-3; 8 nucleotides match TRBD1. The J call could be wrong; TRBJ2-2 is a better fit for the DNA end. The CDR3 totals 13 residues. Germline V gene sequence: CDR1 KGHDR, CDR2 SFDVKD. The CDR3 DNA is TGTGCCACCTTGGCAGGGGGCACCGAGAAGCTGTTTTTT. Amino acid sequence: CATLAGGTEKLFF.

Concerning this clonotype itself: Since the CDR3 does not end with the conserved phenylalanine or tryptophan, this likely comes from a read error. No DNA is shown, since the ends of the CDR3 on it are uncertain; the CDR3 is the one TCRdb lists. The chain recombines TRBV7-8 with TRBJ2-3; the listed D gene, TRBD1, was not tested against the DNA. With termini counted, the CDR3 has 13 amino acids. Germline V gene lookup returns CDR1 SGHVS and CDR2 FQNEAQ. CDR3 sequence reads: CASSYGPDGTPYS.

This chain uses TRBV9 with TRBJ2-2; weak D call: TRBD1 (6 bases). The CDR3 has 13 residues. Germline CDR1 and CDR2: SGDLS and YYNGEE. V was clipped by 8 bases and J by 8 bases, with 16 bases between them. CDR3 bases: TGTGCCAGTAGTGCAGGGGAAGATGGGGAGCTGTTTTTT. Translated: CASSAGEDGELFF.

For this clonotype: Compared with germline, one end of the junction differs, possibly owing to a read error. The CDR3 DNA follows: TGTGCCAGTACCATCACCGGGACTAGCACATACAATGAGCAGTTTTTC. As protein: CASTITGTSTYNEQFF. The chain uses TRBV10-3 and TRBJ2-1; 9 nucleotides match TRBD2. Germline loops: CDR1 ENHRY, CDR2 SYGVKD. This CDR3 spans 16 amino acids.

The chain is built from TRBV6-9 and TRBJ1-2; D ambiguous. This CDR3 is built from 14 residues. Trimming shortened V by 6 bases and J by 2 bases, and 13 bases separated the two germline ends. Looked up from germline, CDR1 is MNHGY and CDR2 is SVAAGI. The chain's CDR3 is CASSGTNANYGYTF. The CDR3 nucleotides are TGTGCCAGCAGCGGTACAAACGCAAACTATGGCTACACCTTC.

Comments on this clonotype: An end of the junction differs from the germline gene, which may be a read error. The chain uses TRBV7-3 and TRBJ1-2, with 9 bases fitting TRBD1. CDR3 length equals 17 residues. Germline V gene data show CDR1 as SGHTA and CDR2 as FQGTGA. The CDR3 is CASSIAGTGSYLYGCTF. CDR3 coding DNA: TGTGCCAGCAGCATAGCCGGGACAGGGTCTTACCTCTATGGCTGCACCTTC.

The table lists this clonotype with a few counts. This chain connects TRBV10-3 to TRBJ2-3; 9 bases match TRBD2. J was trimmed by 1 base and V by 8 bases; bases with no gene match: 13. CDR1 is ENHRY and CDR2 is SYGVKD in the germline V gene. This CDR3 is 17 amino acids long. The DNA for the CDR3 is TGTGCCATCGCCGGGACTAGCCTCGGATACGGCACAGATACGCAGTATTTT. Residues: CAIAGTSLGYGTDTQYF.

CDR3 loop: CASSLSFKKNTQAFF. The CDR3 DNA sequence: TGTGCCAGCAGCTTGAGTTTCAAAAAGAACACCCAAGCTTTCTTT. This chain connects TRBV7-9 to TRBJ1-1; no definite D call. The germline V and J ends were trimmed by 3 bases and 9 bases, with 20 bases remaining between them. Germline loops: CDR1 SEHNR, CDR2 FQNEAQ (reference sequence). The CDR3 is made up of 15 amino acids. The variable domain in full, completed from reference TRBV7-9 and TRBJ1-1, reads DTGVSQNPRHKITKRGQNVTFRCDPISEHNRLYWYRQTLGQGPEFLTYFQNEAQLEKSRLLSDRFSAERPKGSFSTLEIQRTEQGDSAMYLCASSLSFKKNTQAFFGQGTRLTVV.

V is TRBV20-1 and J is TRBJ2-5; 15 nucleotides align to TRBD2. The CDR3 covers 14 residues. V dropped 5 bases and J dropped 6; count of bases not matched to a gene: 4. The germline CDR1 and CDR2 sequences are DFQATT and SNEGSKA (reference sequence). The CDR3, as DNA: TGCAGTGCTCGCGGACTAGCGGGGGGGCAGACCCAGTACTTC. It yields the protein CSARGLAGGQTQYF.

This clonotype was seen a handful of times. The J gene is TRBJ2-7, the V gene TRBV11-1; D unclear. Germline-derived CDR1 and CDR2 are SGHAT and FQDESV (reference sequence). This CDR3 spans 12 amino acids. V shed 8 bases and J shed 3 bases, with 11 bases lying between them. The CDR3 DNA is TGTGCCAGCGGTAGGGCCGACTACGAGCAGTACTTC. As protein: CASGRADYEQYF.

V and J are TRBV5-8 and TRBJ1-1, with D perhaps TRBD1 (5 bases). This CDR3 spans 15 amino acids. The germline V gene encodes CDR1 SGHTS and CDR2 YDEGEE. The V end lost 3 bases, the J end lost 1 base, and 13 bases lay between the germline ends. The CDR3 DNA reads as TGTGCCAGCAGCTCACGTGTCACAGGGAACACTGAAGCTTTCTTT. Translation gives CASSSRVTGNTEAFF.

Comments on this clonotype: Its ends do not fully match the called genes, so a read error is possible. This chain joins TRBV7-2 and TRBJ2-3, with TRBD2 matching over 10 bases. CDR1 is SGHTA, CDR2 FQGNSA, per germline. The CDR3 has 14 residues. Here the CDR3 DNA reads TGTGCCAGCAGCATAGCGGGAGGTCACAATACGCAGTATTTT. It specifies CASSIAGGHNTQYF. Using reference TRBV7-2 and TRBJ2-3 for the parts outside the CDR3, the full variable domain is GAGVSQSPSNKVTEKGKDVELRCDPISGHTALYWYRQSLGQGLEFLIYFQGNSAPDKSGLPSDRFSAERTGGSVSTLTIQRTQQEDSAVYLCASSIAGGHNTQYFGPGTRLTVL.

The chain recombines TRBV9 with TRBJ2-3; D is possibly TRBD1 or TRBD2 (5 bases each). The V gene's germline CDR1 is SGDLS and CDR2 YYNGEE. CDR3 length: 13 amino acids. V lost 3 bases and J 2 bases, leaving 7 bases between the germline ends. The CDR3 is CASSGGTTDTQYF. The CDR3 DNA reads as TGTGCCAGCAGCGGAGGGACCACAGATACGCAGTATTTT. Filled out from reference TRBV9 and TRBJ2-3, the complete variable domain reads DSGVTQTPKHLITATGQRVTLRCSPRSGDLSVYWYQQSLDQGLQFLIQYYNGEERAKGNILERFSAQQFPDLHSELNLSSLELGDSALYFCASSGGTTDTQYFGPGTRLTVL.

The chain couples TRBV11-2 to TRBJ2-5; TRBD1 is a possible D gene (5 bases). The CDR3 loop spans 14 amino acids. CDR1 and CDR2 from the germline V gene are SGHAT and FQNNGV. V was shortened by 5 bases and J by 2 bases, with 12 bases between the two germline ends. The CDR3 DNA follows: TGTGCCAGCAGCCTAATCAGGGTGCAAGAGACCCAGTACTTC. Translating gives CASSLIRVQETQYF.

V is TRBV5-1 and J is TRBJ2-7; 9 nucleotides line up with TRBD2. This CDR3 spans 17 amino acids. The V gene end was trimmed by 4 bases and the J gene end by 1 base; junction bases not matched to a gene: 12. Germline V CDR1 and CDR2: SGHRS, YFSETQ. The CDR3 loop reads CASSASSGTALSYEQYV. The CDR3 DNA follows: TGCGCCAGCAGCGCCTCTAGCGGGACAGCCCTTTCCTACGAGCAGTACGTC.

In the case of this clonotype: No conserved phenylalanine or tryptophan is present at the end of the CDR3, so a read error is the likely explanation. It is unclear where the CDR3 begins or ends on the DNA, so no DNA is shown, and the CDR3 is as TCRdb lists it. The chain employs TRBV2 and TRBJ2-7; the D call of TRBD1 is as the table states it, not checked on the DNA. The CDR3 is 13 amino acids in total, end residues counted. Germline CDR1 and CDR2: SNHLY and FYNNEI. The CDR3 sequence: CASSDAGGNEPHL.

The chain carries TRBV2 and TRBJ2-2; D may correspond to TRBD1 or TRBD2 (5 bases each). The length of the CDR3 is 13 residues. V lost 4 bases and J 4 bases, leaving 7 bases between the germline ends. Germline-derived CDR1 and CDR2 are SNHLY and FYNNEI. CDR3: CASSAGGTGELFF. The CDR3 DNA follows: TGTGCCAGCAGTGCTGGGGGCACCGGGGAGCTGTTTTTT.